This T cell receptor beta chain appears in the sequencing data of a study of shared clonotypes between healthy human individuals. The wider study: Three CD4 naive, three CD4 memory, two CD8 naive and one CD8 memory plate were used per donor.

J lost 0 bases, V lost 5 bases, and 3 bases had no gene match. The CDR3 spans 15 residues. Per the germline V gene, CDR1 is SGHTA and CDR2 is FQGTGA. Across several immunoSEQ plates, the genomic DNA of each subset was split evenly. The repertoire was sequenced with immunoSEQ multiplex PCR; TCRdb's copy has only in-frame clones and lacks some. The data contain roughly 1,000,000 clones, about 80% of them singletons. The sample was memory CD4+ T cells from PBMCs. The subset was: CD45RA-negative fraction. This sequence joins TRBV7-3 and TRBJ2-1, with TRBD2 matching over 8 bases. This TCR was sampled from a young man in good health. Some clones in this sample may be carry-over from other donors' samples. CDR3 in DNA: TGTGCCAGCAGCATAGCGGGGAGCTCCTACAATGAGCAGTTCTTC. It encodes CASSIAGSSYNEQFF.